Below, 8 T cell receptor beta chains from the same sample are listed, as sequenced in a study of T-cell memory formation after mild COVID-19. TCRdb ran MiXCR on the 5' RACE reads and lists one entry per CDR3 protein. The data contain roughly 350,000 distinct CDR3 sequences, 20% to 25% of them singletons. The sequenced sample consisted of PBMCs or a T cell subset sorted from them (not recorded which). The receptors here all came from an adult woman who had mild COVID-19 (a few samples of this study predate the infection). Cell type and time point are not known.

The CDR3 sequence: CASSGGPGEQYF. The DNA of the CDR3 is TGTGCCAGTAGTGGGGGGCCAGGCGAGCAGTACTTC. The chain uses TRBV19 and TRBJ2-7; D assignment may be TRBD1 or TRBD2 (6 bases each). Germline assignment: CDR1 LNHDA and CDR2 SQIVND (reference sequence). Trimming took 5 bases from V and 6 from J, leaving 11 bases between them. The CDR3 spans 12 residues.

This clonotype has more than one count but fewer than ten. The chain employs TRBV12-3 or TRBV12-4 and TRBJ1-6; 10 nucleotides agree with TRBD1. The CDR3 extends over 15 amino acids. The V and J ends lost 7 bases and 9 bases, in that order; junction bases with no gene match: 9. CDR3 sequence (DNA): TGTGCCAGCAACACCCTCCGGGACAGGGGTTCACCCCTCCACTTT. This sequence encodes CASNTLRDRGSPLHF.

The V and J genes are TRBV27 and TRBJ2-1; 11 positions match TRBD2. V lost 3 bases to trimming and J lost 8 bases; unmatched junction nucleotides: 3. Germline assignment: CDR1 MNHEY and CDR2 SMNVEV (reference sequence). This CDR3 has 14 residues. The CDR3 coding sequence is TGTGCCAGCAGTTTGAATAGCGGGGGGGATGAGCAGTTCTTC. It is translated as CASSLNSGGDEQFF.

This clonotype occurred once. CDR3 sequence (DNA): TGTGCCAGCTCACCACAAGGGTTTGACACTGAAGCTTTCTTT. Translating gives CASSPQGFDTEAFF. The rearrangement links TRBV18 to TRBJ1-1; D remains ambiguous. Trimming left V 1 base short and J 3 bases short, with 9 bases between. In germline, CDR1 is KGHSH, CDR2 LQKENI. The CDR3 totals 14 residues. Full variable domain (missing parts from reference TRBV18 and TRBJ1-1): NAGVMQNPRHLVRRRGQEARLRCSPMKGHSHVYWYRQLPEEGLKFMVYLQKENIIDESGMPKERFSAEFPKEGPSILRIQQVVRGDSAAYFCASSPQGFDTEAFFGQGTRLTVV.

J is TRBJ1-1 and V is TRBV6-5; no clear D gene. The germline V and J ends were trimmed by 6 bases and 1 base, with 9 bases remaining between them. The CDR3 spans 13 residues. Germline-derived CDR1 and CDR2 are MNHEY and SVGAGI. This CDR3 reads CASRTARNTEAFF. The CDR3 region has the DNA TGTGCCAGCAGAACAGCTAGGAACACTGAAGCTTTCTTT.

There are a few counts of this clonotype. The chain recombines TRBV4-1 with TRBJ2-1, with TRBD1 matching over 9 bases. The V gene end was trimmed by 2 bases and the J gene end by 6 bases; junction bases not matched to a gene: 8. This CDR3 is 16 amino acids long. CDR1 is MGHRA and CDR2 is YSYEKL in the germline V gene. The CDR3 protein is CASSQNRDRVVNEQFF. The CDR3 DNA is TGCGCCAGCAGCCAAAACCGGGACAGGGTGGTCAATGAGCAGTTCTTC.

This clonotype was seen a handful of times. The V gene is TRBV18, the J gene TRBJ2-7; no definite D call. The CDR3 is 12 amino acids. Trimming pared 4 bases from V and 12 bases from J, leaving 16 bases between. Germline CDR1 KGHSH, CDR2 LQKENI. CDR3 coding DNA: TGTGCCAGCTCACGTGATGGACCTCTCGGGTACTTC. Translating gives CASSRDGPLGYF.

Only a few counts were recorded for this clonotype. This chain uses TRBV30 with TRBJ2-3; D might be TRBD1 or TRBD2, each matching 5 bases. The CDR3 runs to 14 residues. Trimming pared 5 bases from V and 3 bases from J, leaving 15 bases between. In germline, CDR1 is GTSNPN, CDR2 SVGIG (reference sequence). The CDR3 loop is CAWGDEGLTDTQYF. The DNA of the CDR3 is TGTGCCTGGGGCGACGAGGGGCTGACAGATACGCAGTATTTT.